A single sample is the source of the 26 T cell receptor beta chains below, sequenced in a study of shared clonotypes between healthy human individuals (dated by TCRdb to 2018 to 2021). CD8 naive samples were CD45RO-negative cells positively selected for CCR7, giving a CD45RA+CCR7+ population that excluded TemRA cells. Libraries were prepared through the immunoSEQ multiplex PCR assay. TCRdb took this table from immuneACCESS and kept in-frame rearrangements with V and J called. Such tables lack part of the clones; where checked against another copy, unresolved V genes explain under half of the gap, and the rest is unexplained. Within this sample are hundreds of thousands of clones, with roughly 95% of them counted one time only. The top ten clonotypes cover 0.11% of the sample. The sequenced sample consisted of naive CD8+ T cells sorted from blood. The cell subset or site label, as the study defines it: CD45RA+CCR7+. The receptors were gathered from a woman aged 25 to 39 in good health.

CDR3 sequence (DNA): TGTGCCAGCAGCATACAGGGGGCCGGGGAGGGCTACACCTTC. Protein product: CASSIQGAGEGYTF. V usage is TRBV5-6 and J usage is TRBJ1-2; TRBD1 matches at 9 bases. Trimming cost V 4 bases and J 8 bases; bases outside gene matches: 9. This CDR3 comprises 14 residues. Germline-derived CDR1 and CDR2 are SGHDT and YYEEEE. Together with reference TRBV5-6 and TRBJ1-2, the CDR3 gives the full variable domain: DAGVTQSPTHLIKTRGQQVTLRCSPKSGHDTVSWYQQALGQGPQFIFQYYEEEERQRGNFPDRFSGHQFPNYSSELNVNALLLGDSALYLCASSIQGAGEGYTFGSGTRLTVV.

The CDR3 region has the DNA TGCGCCAGCATGGGGGACAGTCTCACCGGGGAGCTGTTTTTT. Protein product: CASMGDSLTGELFF. The chain links TRBV5-1 to TRBJ2-2, with 7 positions matching TRBD1. The CDR3 runs to 14 residues. V shed 6 bases and J 4 bases; nucleotides not matched to a gene: 6. CDR1 is SGHRS and CDR2 is YFSETQ in the germline V gene.

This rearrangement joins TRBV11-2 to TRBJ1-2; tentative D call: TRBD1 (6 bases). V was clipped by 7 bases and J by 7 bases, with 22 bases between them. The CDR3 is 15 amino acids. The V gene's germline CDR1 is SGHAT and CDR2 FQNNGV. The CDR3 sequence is CASTEGYGGVFGYTF. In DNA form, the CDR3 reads TGTGCCAGCACCGAGGGGTACGGGGGCGTCTTTGGCTACACCTTC.

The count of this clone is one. The chain's CDR3 is CASSHGTSHREGGTGELFF. CDR3 DNA: TGTGCCAGCAGCCACGGGACTAGCCATCGGGAGGGAGGGACCGGGGAGCTGTTTTTT. This chain uses TRBV4-2 with TRBJ2-2, with 9 bases identical to TRBD2. Germline values: CDR1 LGHNA, CDR2 YNFKEQ. V was pared by 3 bases and J by 5 bases, with 16 bases of the junction left unmatched. The CDR3 consists of 19 residues.

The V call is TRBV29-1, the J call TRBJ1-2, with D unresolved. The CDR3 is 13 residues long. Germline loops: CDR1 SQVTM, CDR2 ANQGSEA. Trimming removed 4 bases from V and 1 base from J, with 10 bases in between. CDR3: CSVGVPDNYGYTF. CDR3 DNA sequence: TGCAGCGTTGGGGTTCCAGATAACTATGGCTACACCTTC.

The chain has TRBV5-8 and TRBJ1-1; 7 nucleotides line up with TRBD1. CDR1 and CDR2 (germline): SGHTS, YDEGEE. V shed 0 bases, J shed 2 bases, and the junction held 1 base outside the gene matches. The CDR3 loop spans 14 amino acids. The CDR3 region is CASSLDRGNTEAFF. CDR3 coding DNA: TGTGCCAGCAGCTTGGACAGGGGAAACACTGAAGCTTTCTTT.

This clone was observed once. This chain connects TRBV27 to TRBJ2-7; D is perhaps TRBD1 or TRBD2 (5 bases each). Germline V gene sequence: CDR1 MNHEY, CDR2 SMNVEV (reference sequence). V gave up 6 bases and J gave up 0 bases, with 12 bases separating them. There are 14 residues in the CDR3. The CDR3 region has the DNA TGTGCCAGCAGCACCGGGACGGTCTCCTACGAGCAGTACTTC. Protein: CASSTGTVSYEQYF.

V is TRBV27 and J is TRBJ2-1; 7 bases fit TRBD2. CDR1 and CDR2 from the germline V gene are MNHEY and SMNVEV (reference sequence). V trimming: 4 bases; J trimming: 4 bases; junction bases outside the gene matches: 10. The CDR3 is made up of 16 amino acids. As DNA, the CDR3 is TGTGCCAGCAGTTCTCTAGCGGCCACCCGATACAATGAGCAGTTCTTC. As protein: CASSSLAATRYNEQFF.

The CDR3 loop is CASSTNFYEQYF. The CDR3 DNA sequence: TGTGCCAGCAGTACGAACTTCTACGAGCAGTACTTC. This chain uses TRBV6-5 with TRBJ2-7; no clear D gene. Germline V gene data show CDR1 as MNHEY and CDR2 as SVGAGI. Between the trimmed V and J ends, which lost 5 bases and 3 bases, there was a span of 8 bases. The CDR3 length is 12 residues.

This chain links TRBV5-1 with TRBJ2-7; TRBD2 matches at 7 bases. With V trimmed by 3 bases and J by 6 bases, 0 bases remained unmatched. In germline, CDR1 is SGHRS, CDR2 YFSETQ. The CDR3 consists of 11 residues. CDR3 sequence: CASSWGGEQYF. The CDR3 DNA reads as TGCGCCAGCAGCTGGGGGGGCGAGCAGTACTTC. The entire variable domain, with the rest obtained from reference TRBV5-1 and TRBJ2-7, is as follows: KAGVTQTPRYLIKTRGQQVTLSCSPISGHRSVSWYQQTPGQGLQFLFEYFSETQRNKGNFPGRFSGRQFSNSRSEMNVSTLELGDSALYLCASSWGGEQYFGPGTRLTVT.

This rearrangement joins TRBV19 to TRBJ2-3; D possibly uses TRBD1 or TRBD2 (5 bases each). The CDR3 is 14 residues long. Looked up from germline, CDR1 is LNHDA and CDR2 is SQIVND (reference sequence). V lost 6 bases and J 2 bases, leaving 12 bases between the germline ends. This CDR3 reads CASSRDDLTDTQYF. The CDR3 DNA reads TGTGCCAGTAGCCGGGACGACCTCACAGATACGCAGTATTTT. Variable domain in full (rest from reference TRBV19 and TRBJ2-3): DGGITQSPKYLFRKEGQNVTLSCEQNLNHDAMYWYRQDPGQGLRLIYYSQIVNDFQKGDIAEGYSVSREKKESFPLTVTSAQKNPTAFYLCASSRDDLTDTQYFGPGTRLTVL.

CDR3 in amino acids: CASSPRYSYEQYF. CDR3 sequence (DNA): TGTGCCAGCAGCCCCAGGTACTCCTACGAGCAGTACTTC. This sequence joins TRBV5-4 and TRBJ2-7; no reliable D call. The germline CDR1 and CDR2 sequences are SGHNT and YYREEE (reference sequence). The ends were cut back, 4 bases at V and 0 bases at J, with 8 bases in the middle. This CDR3 region has 13 residues.

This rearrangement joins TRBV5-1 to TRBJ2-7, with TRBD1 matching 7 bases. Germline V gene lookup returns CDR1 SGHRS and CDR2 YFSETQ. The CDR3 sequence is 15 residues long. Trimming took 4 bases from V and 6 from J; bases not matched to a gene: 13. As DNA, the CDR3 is TGCGCCAGCAGCACCCCGGGGACAGAGATCGGCGAGCAGTACTTC. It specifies CASSTPGTEIGEQYF.

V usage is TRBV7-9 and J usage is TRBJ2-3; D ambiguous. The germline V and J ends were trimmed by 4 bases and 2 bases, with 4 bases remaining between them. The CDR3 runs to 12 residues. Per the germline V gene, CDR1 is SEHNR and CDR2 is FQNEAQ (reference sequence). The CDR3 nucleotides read TGTGCCAGCAGCTGGGACACAGATACGCAGTATTTT. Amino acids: CASSWDTDTQYF. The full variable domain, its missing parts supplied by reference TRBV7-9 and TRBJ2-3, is DTGVSQNPRHKITKRGQNVTFRCDPISEHNRLYWYRQTLGQGPEFLTYFQNEAQLEKSRLLSDRFSAERPKGSFSTLEIQRTEQGDSAMYLCASSWDTDTQYFGPGTRLTVL.

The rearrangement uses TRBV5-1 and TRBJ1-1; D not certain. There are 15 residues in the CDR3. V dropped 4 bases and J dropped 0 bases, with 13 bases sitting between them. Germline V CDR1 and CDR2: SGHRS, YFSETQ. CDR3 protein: CASSNGRTMNTEAFF. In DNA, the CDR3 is TGCGCCAGCAGCAACGGACGGACTATGAACACTGAAGCTTTCTTT.

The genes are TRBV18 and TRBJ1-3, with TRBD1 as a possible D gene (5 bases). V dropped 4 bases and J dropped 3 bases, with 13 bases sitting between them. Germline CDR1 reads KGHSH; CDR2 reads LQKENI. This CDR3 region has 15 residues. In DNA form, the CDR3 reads TGTGCCAGCTCACAAGCGGGACCCTATGGAAACACCATATATTTT. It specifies CASSQAGPYGNTIYF.

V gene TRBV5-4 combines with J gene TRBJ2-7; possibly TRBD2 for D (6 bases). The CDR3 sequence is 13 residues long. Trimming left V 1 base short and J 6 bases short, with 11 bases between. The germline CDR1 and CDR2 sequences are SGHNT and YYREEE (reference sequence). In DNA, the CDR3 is TGTGCCAGCAGCTTGATGTTGGGGGGCGAGCAGTACTTC. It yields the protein CASSLMLGGEQYF.

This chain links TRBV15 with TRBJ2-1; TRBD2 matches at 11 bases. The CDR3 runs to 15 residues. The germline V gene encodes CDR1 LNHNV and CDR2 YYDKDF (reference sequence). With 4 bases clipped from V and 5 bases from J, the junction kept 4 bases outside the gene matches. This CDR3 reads CATSTGLAENNEQFF. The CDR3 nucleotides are TGTGCCACCAGCACGGGACTAGCGGAGAACAATGAGCAGTTCTTC. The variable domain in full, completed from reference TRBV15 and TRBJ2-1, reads DAMVIQNPRYQVTQFGKPVTLSCSQTLNHNVMYWYQQKSSQAPKLLFHYYDKDFNNEADTPDNFQSRRPNTSFCFLDIRSPGLGDTAMYLCATSTGLAENNEQFFGPGTRLTVL.

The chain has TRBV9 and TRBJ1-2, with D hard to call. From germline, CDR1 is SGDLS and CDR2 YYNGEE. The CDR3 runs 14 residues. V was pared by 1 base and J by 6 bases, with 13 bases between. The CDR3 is CASSVLTAINGYTF. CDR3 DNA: TGTGCCAGCAGCGTATTGACCGCGATCAATGGCTACACCTTC.

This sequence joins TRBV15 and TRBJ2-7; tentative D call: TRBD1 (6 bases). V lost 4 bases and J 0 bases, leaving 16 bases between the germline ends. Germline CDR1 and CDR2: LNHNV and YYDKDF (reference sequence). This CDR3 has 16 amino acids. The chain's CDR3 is CATSKGLDRISYEQYF. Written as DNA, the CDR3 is TGTGCCACCAGCAAGGGATTAGACAGGATCTCCTACGAGCAGTACTTC. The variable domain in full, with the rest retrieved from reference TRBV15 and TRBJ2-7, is DAMVIQNPRYQVTQFGKPVTLSCSQTLNHNVMYWYQQKSSQAPKLLFHYYDKDFNNEADTPDNFQSRRPNTSFCFLDIRSPGLGDTAMYLCATSKGLDRISYEQYFGPGTRLTVT.

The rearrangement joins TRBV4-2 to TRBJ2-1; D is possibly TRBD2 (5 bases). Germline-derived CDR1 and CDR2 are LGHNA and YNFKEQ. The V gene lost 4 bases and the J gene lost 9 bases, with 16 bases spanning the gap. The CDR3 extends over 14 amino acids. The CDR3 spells CASSPDEGLVEQFF. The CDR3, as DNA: TGTGCCAGCAGCCCCGATGAGGGTTTGGTTGAGCAGTTCTTC.

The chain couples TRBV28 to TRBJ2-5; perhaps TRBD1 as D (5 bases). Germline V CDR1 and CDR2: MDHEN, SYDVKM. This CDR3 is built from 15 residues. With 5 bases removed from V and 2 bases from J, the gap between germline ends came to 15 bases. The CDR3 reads CASSPPRDSQETQYF. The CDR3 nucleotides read TGTGCCAGCAGTCCCCCCCGTGACAGTCAAGAGACCCAGTACTTC.

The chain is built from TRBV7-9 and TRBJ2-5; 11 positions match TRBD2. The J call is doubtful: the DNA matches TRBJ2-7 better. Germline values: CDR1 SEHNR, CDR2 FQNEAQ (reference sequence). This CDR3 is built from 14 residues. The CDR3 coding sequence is TGTGCCAGCAGCAGTAGCGGGAGGGCCGACGAGCAGTACTTC. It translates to CASSSSGRADEQYF.

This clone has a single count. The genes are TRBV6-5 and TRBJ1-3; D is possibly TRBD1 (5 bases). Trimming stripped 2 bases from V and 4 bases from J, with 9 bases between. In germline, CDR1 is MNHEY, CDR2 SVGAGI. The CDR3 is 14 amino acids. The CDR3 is CASSYGWGGNTIYF. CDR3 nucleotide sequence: TGTGCCAGCAGTTACGGTTGGGGGGGAAACACCATATATTTT.

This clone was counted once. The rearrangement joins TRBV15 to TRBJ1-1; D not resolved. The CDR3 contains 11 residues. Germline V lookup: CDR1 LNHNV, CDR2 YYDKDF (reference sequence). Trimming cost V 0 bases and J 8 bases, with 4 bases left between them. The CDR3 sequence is CATSRDSEAFF. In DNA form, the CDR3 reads TGTGCCACCAGCAGAGATAGCGAAGCTTTCTTT.

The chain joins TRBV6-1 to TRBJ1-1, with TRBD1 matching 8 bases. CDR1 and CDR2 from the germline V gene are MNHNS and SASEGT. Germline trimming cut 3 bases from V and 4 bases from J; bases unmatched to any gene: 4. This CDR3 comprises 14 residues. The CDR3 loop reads CASSDWTGLTEAFF. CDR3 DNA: TGTGCCAGCAGTGACTGGACAGGGCTCACTGAAGCTTTCTTT.